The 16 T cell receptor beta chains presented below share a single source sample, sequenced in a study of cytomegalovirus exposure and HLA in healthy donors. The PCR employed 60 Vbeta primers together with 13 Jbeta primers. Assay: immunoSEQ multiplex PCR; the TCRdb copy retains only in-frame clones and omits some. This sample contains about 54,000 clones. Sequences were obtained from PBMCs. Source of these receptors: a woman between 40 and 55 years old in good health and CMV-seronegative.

Here the CDR3 DNA reads TGTGCCACCTCAAAGGGGACAGCGCTCGCCTACGAGCAGTACTTC. The encoded protein is CATSKGTALAYEQYF. The rearrangement joins TRBV15 to TRBJ2-7; 7 bases match TRBD1. The CDR3 consists of 15 residues. With V trimmed by 8 bases and J by 2 bases, 12 bases remained unmatched. Germline lookup yields CDR1 LNHNV and CDR2 YYDKDF (reference sequence).

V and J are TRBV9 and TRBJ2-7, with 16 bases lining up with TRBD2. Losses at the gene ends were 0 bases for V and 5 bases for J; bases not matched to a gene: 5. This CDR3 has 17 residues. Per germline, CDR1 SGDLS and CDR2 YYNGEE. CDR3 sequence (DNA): TGTGCCAGCAGCGTAGGGTGGGGACTAGCGGGAGGGGACGAGCAGTACTTC. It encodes CASSVGWGLAGGDEQYF.

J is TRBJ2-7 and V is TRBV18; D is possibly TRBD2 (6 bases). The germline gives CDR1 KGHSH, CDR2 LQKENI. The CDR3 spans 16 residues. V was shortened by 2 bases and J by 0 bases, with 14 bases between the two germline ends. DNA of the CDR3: TGTGCCAGCTCACCAAGGAGGGACTCCAGCTCCTACGAGCAGTACTTC. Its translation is CASSPRRDSSSYEQYF.

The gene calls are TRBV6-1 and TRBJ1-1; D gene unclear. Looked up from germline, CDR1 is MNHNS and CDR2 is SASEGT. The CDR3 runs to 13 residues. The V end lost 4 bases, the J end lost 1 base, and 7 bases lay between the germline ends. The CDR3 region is CASSVVENTEAFF. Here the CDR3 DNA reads TGTGCCAGCAGTGTAGTCGAGAACACTGAAGCTTTCTTT.

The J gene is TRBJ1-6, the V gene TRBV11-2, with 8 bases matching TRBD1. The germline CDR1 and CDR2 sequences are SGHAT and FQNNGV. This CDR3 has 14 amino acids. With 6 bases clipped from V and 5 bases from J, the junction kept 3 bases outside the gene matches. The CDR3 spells CASRATGDNSPLHF. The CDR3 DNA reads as TGTGCCAGCAGGGCGACAGGGGATAATTCACCCCTCCACTTT.

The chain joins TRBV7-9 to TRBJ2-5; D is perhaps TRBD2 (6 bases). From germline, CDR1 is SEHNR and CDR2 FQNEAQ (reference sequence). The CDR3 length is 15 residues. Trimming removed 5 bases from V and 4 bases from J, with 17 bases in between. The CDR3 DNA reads TGTGCCAGCAGCCTCGTTGAGGAGGGTCCAGAGACCCAGTACTTC. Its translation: CASSLVEEGPETQYF.

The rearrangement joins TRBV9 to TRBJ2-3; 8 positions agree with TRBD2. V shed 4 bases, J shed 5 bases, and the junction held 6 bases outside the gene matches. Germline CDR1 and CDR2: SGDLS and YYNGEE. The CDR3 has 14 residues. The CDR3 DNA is TGTGCCAGCAGCCCACCGGGACTAGGAGATACGCAGTATTTT. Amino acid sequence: CASSPPGLGDTQYF.

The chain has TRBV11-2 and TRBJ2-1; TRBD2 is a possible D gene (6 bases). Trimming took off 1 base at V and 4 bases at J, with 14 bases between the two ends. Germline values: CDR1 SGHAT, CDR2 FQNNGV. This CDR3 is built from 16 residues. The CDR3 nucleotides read TGTGCCAGCAGCTTAGTCGCGGGTGCGGGGTACAATGAGCAGTTCTTC. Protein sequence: CASSLVAGAGYNEQFF.

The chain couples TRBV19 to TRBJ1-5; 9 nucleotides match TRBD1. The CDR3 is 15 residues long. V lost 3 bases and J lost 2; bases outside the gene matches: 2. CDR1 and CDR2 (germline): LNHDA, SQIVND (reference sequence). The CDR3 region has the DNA TGTGCCAGTAGTATCACAGGGGGCCGCAATCAGCCCCAGCATTTT. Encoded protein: CASSITGGRNQPQHF.

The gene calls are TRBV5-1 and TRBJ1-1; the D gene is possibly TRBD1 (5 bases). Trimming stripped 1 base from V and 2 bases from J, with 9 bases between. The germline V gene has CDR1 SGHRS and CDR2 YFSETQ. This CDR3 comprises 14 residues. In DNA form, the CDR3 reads TGCGCCAGCAGCTTGTGGCAGGGTAACACTGAAGCTTTCTTT. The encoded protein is CASSLWQGNTEAFF.

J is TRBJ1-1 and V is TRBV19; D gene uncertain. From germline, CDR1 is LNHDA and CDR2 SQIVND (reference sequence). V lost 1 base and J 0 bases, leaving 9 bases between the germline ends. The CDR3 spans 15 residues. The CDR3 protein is CASSIVESLNTEAFF. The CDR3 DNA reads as TGTGCCAGTAGTATAGTTGAGTCCTTGAACACTGAAGCTTTCTTT.

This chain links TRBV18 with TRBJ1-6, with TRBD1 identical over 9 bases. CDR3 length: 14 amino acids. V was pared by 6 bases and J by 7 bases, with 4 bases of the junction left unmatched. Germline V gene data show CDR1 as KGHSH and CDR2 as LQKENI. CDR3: CASSPGTGNSPLHF. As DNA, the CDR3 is TGTGCCAGCTCCCCTGGGACAGGGAATTCACCCCTCCACTTT.

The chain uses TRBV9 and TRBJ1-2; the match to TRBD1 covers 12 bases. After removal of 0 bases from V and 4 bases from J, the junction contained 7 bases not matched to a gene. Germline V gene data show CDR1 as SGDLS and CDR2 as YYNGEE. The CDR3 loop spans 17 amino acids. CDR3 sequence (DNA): TGTGCCAGCAGCGTAGGGGGACAGGGGGCGTCCCTCTATGGCTACACCTTC. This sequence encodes CASSVGGQGASLYGYTF.

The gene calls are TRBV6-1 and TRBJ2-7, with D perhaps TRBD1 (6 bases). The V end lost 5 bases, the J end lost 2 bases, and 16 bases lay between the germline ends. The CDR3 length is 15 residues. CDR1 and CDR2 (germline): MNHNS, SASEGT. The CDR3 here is CASSLVRQAPYEQYF. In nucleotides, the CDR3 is TGTGCCAGCAGTCTTGTGAGACAGGCCCCCTACGAGCAGTACTTC.

The CDR3 spells CASHSPDKNEKLFF. Here the CDR3 DNA reads TGTGCCAGTCACTCACCGGACAAGAATGAAAAACTGTTTTTT. The chain recombines TRBV2 with TRBJ1-4; weak D call: TRBD1 (5 bases). The CDR3 length is 14 residues. Germline values: CDR1 SNHLY, CDR2 FYNNEI. The ends were cut back, 9 bases at V and 5 bases at J, with 16 bases in the middle.

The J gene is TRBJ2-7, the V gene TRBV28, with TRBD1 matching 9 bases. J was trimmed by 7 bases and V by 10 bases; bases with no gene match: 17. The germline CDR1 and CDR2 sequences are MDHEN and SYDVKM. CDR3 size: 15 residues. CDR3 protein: CATTTGTGLSSEQYF. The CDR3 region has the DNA TGTGCCACCACCACGGGGACAGGGCTTTCGAGTGAGCAGTACTTC.